This T cell receptor (beta chain) is drawn from a study of metastatic and nonmetastatic thyroid tumors. Whole-study context: Repertoires of blood and of tissue (tumor or nodule) from malignant and benign thyroid patients were compared. Regarding the study as a whole: The study reportedly found significantly higher TCR beta diversity in malignant thyroid tumors than benign nodules, in blood and tumor.

Study processing details: The study built a papillary thyroid cancer distant-metastasis classifier from CDR3 differences across clinicopathological groups. TCRdb redid the clone calls on the PCR reads using MiXCR. The V and J calls reflect TCRdb's pipeline rather than the authors' work. This table has 20,000 to 25,000 clones, approximately 11% appearing once. Before thyroid surgery, none of the patients had received any treatment. Looked up from germline, CDR1 is MNHNS and CDR2 is SASEGT. The CDR3 extends over 17 amino acids. V was clipped by 4 bases and J by 3 bases; unmatched bases: 10. This clone turned up a few times. Antigen: not known.

This receptor was obtained from a female donor with papillary thyroid cancer or a benign thyroid nodule (not recorded which). Some clones in this sample may be carry-over from other donors' samples. The sequencing input was blood. V and J are TRBV6-1 and TRBJ1-2, with TRBD1 matching 11 bases. Here the CDR3 reads CASSGTGGSPLDYGYTF. Here the CDR3 DNA reads TGTGCCAGCAGTGGGACAGGGGGCTCCCCATTGGACTATGGCTACACCTTC.